The 16 T cell receptor beta chains reported below all come from one sample, sequenced in a study of spatial heterogeneity in lung cancer. A single record per CDR3 protein comes from TCRdb applying MiXCR to the 5' RACE reads. The sample carries about 95,000 distinct CDR3 sequences, roughly 9.5% recorded once. Documented time point: sample taken at primary tumor resection. The study sequenced unsorted whole RNA from tumor, nontumor lung or frozen PBMC. Source: PBMCs, taken at surgery. These TCRs come from a male donor with early-stage non-small cell lung cancer.

At least ten counts were recorded for this clonotype. The V call is TRBV6-6, the J call TRBJ2-2; 12 positions match TRBD2. This CDR3 region has 18 residues. With V trimmed by 0 bases and J by 6 bases, 8 bases remained unmatched. Germline V gives CDR1 MNHNY, CDR2 SVGAGI (reference sequence). The CDR3 loop reads CASSYSGRGTSGSGELFF. CDR3 coding DNA: TGTGCCAGCAGTTACTCCGGCCGCGGGACTAGCGGGTCCGGGGAGCTGTTTTTT.

This clonotype has a count of ten or more. V usage is TRBV29-1 and J usage is TRBJ2-1; 15 bases are a match to TRBD2. The germline gives CDR1 SQVTM, CDR2 ANQGSEA. The junction had 12 bases not matched to a gene; V was cut back by 3 bases and J by 6 bases. CDR3 size: 18 residues. CDR3 amino acids: CSVDAGLAGGFFLNEQFF. The DNA for the CDR3 is TGCAGCGTTGATGCTGGACTAGCGGGAGGGTTTTTCCTCAATGAGCAGTTCTTC.

This clonotype appeared a few times. The chain is built from TRBV29-1 and TRBJ2-5, with TRBD2 identical over 7 bases. CDR3 length equals 13 residues. Germline loops: CDR1 SQVTM, CDR2 ANQGSEA. J gave up 5 bases and V 4 bases, and 7 bases lay outside the gene matches. Here the CDR3 reads CSVALATWETQYF. CDR3 bases: TGCAGCGTTGCACTAGCGACCTGGGAGACCCAGTACTTC.

This clonotype has just a few counts. This chain uses TRBV7-3 with TRBJ2-7, with D unclear. The CDR3 spans 13 residues. The germline V gene has CDR1 SGHTA and CDR2 FQGTGA. V lost 2 bases, J lost 2 bases, and 7 bases lay in between. CDR3 DNA sequence: TGTGCCAGCAGCTTAGACGGAACCTACGAGCAGTACTTC. This encodes CASSLDGTYEQYF.

This clonotype has a count of ten or more. In DNA, the CDR3 is TGCAGTGCTAGTTCCGGAGTTCGCGGCTACACCTTC. Its translation: CSASSGVRGYTF. The V gene is TRBV20-1, the J gene TRBJ1-2, with unresolved D. The CDR3 is 12 amino acids. Per germline, CDR1 DFQATT and CDR2 SNEGSKA (reference sequence). V gave up 3 bases and J gave up 8 bases, with 13 bases separating them.

This clonotype was detected ten times or more. The V call is TRBV11-3, the J call TRBJ2-2; TRBD1 is a possible D gene (6 bases). From germline, CDR1 is SGHNT and CDR2 YENEEA. This CDR3 has 15 amino acids. V was shortened by 5 bases and J by 6 bases, with 16 bases between the two germline ends. The CDR3 loop reads CASSRTGTGSGELFF. The CDR3 coding sequence is TGTGCCAGCAGCAGAACAGGGACGGGGTCCGGGGAGCTGTTTTTT.

This clonotype was counted only a few times. The CDR3 DNA is TGCAGCGCAGTCCGTTCGAGGGAAGCCGGCGGCTACACCTTC. Amino acid sequence: CSAVRSREAGGYTF. The chain employs TRBV29-1 and TRBJ1-2; D remains ambiguous. The CDR3 covers 14 residues. The V gene lost 7 bases and the J gene lost 8 bases, with 23 bases spanning the gap. Germline V gene lookup returns CDR1 SQVTM and CDR2 ANQGSEA.

This clonotype was recorded a few times. The genes are TRBV6-5 and TRBJ2-3, with D possibly TRBD1 on 6 matching bases. The ends were cut back, 5 bases at V and 3 bases at J, with 15 bases in the middle. The CDR3 length is 15 residues. Germline loops: CDR1 MNHEY, CDR2 SVGAGI. CDR3 nucleotide sequence: TGTGCCAGCAGTCAGCCAGGGGCATGGACAGATACGCAGTATTTT. Protein sequence: CASSQPGAWTDTQYF.

This clonotype was seen a few times. The chain is built from TRBV7-6 and TRBJ2-1, with TRBD1 identical over 8 bases. The CDR3 has 15 amino acids. The ends lost 5 bases at V and 2 bases at J; junction bases unmatched: 5. Germline V gene data show CDR1 as SGHVS and CDR2 as FNYEAQ. CDR3 sequence (DNA): TGTGCCAGCAGCCTCTGGACAGGGACCTACAATGAGCAGTTCTTC. Its translation: CASSLWTGTYNEQFF.

This clonotype has a count of ten or more. The V gene is TRBV6-5, the J gene TRBJ1-4, with TRBD1 identical over 8 bases. This CDR3 contains 13 residues. J gave up 6 bases and V 5 bases, and 2 bases lay outside the gene matches. In germline, CDR1 is MNHEY, CDR2 SVGAGI. CDR3 region: CASSVQGDEKLFF. For the CDR3, the DNA is TGTGCCAGCAGTGTACAGGGGGATGAAAAACTGTTTTTT.

This clonotype appeared many times. This chain connects TRBV29-1 to TRBJ2-1; either TRBD1 or TRBD2 may supply D (6 bases each). The CDR3 runs 14 residues. Germline V gene sequence: CDR1 SQVTM, CDR2 ANQGSEA. CDR3 amino acids: CSFGSGGAYNEQFF. The CDR3, as DNA: TGCAGTTTCGGATCCGGGGGCGCCTACAATGAGCAGTTCTTC.

This clonotype appeared many times. The V gene is TRBV18, the J gene TRBJ2-7, with TRBD2 as a possible D gene (5 bases). Germline V lookup: CDR1 KGHSH, CDR2 LQKENI. This CDR3 is 14 amino acids long. Trimming pared 0 bases from V and 2 bases from J, leaving 8 bases between. CDR3 protein: CASSPPGGPYEQYF. CDR3 DNA sequence: TGTGCCAGCTCACCACCCGGAGGCCCCTACGAGCAGTACTTC.

There are many counts of this clonotype. The chain links TRBV20-1 to TRBJ2-3; 14 bases map to TRBD2. CDR1 and CDR2 from the germline V gene are DFQATT and SNEGSKA (reference sequence). Trimming at V came to 5 bases and at J to 10 bases, leaving 11 bases not matched to a gene. The CDR3 is 15 residues long. CDR3 in DNA: TGCAGTGCTCTTCTCCCGGGACTAGCGGGGGTAGCGCAGTATTTT. Amino acids: CSALLPGLAGVAQYF.

This clonotype occurred a few times. The V call is TRBV19, the J call TRBJ2-2, with D perhaps TRBD1 (6 bases). This CDR3 has 16 residues. With 3 bases removed from V and 4 bases from J, the gap between germline ends came to 15 bases. Germline CDR1 and CDR2: LNHDA and SQIVND (reference sequence). The CDR3 protein is CASSIGGQGFTGELFF. As DNA, the CDR3 is TGTGCCAGTAGTATCGGTGGCCAGGGGTTCACCGGGGAGCTGTTTTTT.

This clonotype was seen at least ten times. V and J are TRBV11-2 and TRBJ2-3; TRBD1 is a possible D gene (7 bases). Germline V lookup: CDR1 SGHAT, CDR2 FQNNGV. This CDR3 is 16 amino acids long. V was pared by 2 bases and J by 6 bases, with 18 bases between. For the CDR3, the DNA is TGTGCCAGCAGCTTAATGTCCGCAGGGGGGATGGATACGCAGTATTTT. Translation: CASSLMSAGGMDTQYF.

There are many counts of this clonotype. V usage is TRBV28 and J usage is TRBJ1-4; D is possibly TRBD1 (5 bases). The CDR3 extends over 14 amino acids. Per germline, CDR1 MDHEN and CDR2 SYDVKM. The V and J ends lost 6 bases and 8 bases respectively, with 16 bases between them. The CDR3 here is CASRKRGTREKLFF. As DNA, the CDR3 is TGTGCCAGCAGGAAACGAGGGACGCGGGAAAAACTGTTTTTT.